This T cell receptor (beta chain) emerged from a study of monozygotic twins with inflammatory bowel disease. Findings of the study overall: No difference in repertoire similarity was seen between concordant and discordant twins, possibly because power was limited. Healthy twins shared more clonotypes with others than IBD patients, most markedly active ones.

The blood volume drawn from each donor was around 2.5 ml. On this clonotype: What it binds is unknown.

The CDR3 length is 15 residues. Germline CDR1 SGHVS, CDR2 FQNEAQ. Template switching appended UMIs that held a 6-nucleotide sample barcode. TCRdb processed the 5' RACE reads again and assigns one entry to each CDR3 protein, with no DNA. This sample's clone table lists some 170,000 distinct CDR3 sequences. The genes are TRBV7-8 and TRBJ2-2; TCRdb calls TRBD2, which cannot be checked without DNA. Sequenced material: blood. The sequence came from a human donor with ulcerative colitis or Crohn's disease, or a healthy co-twin of an affected twin (not recorded which). The CDR3 spells CASSHPGLNTGELFF.